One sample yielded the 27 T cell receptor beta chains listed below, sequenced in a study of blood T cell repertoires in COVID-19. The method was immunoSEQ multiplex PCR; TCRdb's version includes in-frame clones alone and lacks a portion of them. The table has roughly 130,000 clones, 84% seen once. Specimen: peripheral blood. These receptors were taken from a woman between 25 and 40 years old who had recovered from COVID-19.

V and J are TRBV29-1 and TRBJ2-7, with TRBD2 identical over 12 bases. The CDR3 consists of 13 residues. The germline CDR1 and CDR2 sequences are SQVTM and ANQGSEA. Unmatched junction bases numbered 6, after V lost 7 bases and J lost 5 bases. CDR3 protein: CSGASGRADEQYF. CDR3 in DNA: TGCAGCGGGGCTAGCGGGAGGGCCGACGAGCAGTACTTC.

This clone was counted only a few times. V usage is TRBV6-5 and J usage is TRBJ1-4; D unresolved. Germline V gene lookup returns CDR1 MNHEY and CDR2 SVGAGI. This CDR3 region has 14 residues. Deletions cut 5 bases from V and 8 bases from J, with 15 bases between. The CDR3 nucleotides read TGTGCCAGCAGTCCCTCCTCAGTGAGGGAAAAACTGTTTTTT. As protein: CASSPSSVREKLFF.

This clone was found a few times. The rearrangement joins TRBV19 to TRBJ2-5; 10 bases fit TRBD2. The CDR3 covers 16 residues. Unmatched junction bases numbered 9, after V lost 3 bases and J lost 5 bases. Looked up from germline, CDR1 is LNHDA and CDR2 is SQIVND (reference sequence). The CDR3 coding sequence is TGTGCCAGTAGTATCGAAGCGGGAGGGCCCAGGGAGACCCAGTACTTC. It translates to CASSIEAGGPRETQYF.

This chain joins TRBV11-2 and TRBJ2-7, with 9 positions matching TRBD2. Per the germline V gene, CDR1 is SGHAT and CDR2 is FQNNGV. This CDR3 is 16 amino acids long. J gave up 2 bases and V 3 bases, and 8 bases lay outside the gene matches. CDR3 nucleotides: TGTGCCAGCAGCTTGGTGGCCCTAGCGGGGACCTACGAGCAGTACTTC. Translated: CASSLVALAGTYEQYF.

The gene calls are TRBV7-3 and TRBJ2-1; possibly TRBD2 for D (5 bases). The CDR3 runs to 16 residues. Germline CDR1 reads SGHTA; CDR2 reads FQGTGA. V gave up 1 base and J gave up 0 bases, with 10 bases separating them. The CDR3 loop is CASSLNSRGSYNEQFF. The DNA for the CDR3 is TGTGCCAGCAGCTTAAACTCCCGGGGCTCCTACAATGAGCAGTTCTTC.

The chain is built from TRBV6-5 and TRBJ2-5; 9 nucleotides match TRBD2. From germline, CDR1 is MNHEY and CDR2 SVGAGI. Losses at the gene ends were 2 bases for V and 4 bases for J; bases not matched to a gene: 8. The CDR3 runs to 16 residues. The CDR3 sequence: CASSYTGSGGGETQYF. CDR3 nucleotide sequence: TGTGCCAGCAGTTACACAGGTAGCGGGGGAGGAGAGACCCAGTACTTC.

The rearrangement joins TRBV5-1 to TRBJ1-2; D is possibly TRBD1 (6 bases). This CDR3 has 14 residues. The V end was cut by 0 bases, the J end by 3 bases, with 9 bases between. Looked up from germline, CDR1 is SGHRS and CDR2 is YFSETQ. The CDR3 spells CASSLGTGYYGYTF. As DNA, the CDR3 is TGCGCCAGCAGCTTGGGTACAGGGTACTATGGCTACACCTTC.

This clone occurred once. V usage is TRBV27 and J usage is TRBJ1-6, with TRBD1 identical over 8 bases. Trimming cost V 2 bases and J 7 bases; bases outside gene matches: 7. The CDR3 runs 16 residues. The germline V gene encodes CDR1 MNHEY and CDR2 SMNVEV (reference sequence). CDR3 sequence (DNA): TGTGCCAGCAGTTTAGTATTTGGACAGGGAAATTCACCCCTCCACTTT. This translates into CASSLVFGQGNSPLHF.

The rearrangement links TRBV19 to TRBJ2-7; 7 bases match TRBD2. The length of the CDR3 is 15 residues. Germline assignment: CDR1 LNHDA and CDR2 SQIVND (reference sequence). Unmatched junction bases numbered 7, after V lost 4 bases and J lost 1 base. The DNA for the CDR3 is TGTGCCAGTAGTAACGCACCTAGCGGATCCTACGAGCAGTACTTC. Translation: CASSNAPSGSYEQYF.

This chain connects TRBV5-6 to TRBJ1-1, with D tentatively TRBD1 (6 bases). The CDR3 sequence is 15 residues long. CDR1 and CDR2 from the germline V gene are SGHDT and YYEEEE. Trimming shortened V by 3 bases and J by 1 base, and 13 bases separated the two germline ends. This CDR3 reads CASSYRGGRNTEAFF. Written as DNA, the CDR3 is TGTGCCAGCAGCTACCGAGGGGGAAGGAACACTGAAGCTTTCTTT.

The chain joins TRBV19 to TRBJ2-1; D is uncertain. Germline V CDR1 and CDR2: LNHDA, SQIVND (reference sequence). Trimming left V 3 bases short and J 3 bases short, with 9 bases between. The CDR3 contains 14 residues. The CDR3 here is CASSILALYNEQFF. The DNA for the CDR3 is TGTGCCAGTAGTATTTTAGCCCTCTACAATGAGCAGTTCTTC. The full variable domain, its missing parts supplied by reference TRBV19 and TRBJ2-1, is DGGITQSPKYLFRKEGQNVTLSCEQNLNHDAMYWYRQDPGQGLRLIYYSQIVNDFQKGDIAEGYSVSREKKESFPLTVTSAQKNPTAFYLCASSILALYNEQFFGPGTRLTVL.

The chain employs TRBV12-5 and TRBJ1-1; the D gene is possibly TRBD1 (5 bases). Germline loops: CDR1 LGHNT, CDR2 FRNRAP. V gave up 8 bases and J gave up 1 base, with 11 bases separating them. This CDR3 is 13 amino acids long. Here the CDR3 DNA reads TGTGCTAGTCCTCAGGGAAAGAACACTGAAGCTTTCTTT. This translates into CASPQGKNTEAFF.

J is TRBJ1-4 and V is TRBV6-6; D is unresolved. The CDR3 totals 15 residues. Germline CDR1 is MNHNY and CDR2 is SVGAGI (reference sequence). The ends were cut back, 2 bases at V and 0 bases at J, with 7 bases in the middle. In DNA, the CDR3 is TGTGCCAGCAGTTACAGCGATGCAACTAATGAAAAACTGTTTTTT. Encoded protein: CASSYSDATNEKLFF.

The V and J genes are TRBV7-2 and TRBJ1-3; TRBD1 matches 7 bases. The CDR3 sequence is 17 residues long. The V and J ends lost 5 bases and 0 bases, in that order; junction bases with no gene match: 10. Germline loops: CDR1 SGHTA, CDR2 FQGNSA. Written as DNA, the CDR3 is TGTGCCAGCAGCGCTGCGGACAGGCTATACTCTGGAAACACCATATATTTT. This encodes CASSAADRLYSGNTIYF.

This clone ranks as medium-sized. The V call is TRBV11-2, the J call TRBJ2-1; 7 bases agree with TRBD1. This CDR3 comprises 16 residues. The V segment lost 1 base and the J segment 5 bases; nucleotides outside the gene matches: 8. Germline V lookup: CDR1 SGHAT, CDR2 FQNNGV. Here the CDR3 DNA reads TGTGCCAGCAGCTTAGTGCTGGGACAGACTCACAATGAGCAGTTCTTC. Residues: CASSLVLGQTHNEQFF.

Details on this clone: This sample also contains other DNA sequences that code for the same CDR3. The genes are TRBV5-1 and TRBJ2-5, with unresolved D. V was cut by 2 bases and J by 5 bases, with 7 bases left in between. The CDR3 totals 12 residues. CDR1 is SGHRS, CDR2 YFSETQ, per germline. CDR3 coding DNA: TGCGCCAGCAGCTTATCCCAGGAGACCCAGTACTTC. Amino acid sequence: CASSLSQETQYF.

DNA of the CDR3: TGTGCTAGTGGTCCCACGGAGAATCAGCCCCAGCATTTT. Translation: CASGPTENQPQHF. The J gene is TRBJ1-5, the V gene TRBV12-5; D is undetermined. The CDR3 is 13 residues long. In germline, CDR1 is LGHNT, CDR2 FRNRAP. The V end was cut by 5 bases, the J end by 4 bases, with 9 bases between.

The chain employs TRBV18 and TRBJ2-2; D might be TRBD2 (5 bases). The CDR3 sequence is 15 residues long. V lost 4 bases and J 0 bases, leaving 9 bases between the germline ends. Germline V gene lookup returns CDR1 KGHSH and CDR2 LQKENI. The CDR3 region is CASSRVGANTGELFF. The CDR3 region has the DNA TGTGCCAGCTCACGAGTGGGAGCGAACACCGGGGAGCTGTTTTTT.

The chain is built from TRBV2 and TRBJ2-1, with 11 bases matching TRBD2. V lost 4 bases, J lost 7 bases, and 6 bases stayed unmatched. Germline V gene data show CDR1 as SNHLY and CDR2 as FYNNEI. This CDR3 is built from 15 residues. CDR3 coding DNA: TGTGCCAGCAGTGTACTAGCGGGAGAGATAAATGAGCAGTTCTTC. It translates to CASSVLAGEINEQFF.

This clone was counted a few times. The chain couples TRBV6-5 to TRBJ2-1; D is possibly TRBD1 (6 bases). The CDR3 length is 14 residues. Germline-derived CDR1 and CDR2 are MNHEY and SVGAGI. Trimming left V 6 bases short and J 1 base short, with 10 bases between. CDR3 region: CASSYTGSYNEQFF. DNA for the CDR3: TGTGCCAGCAGCTACACAGGGTCCTACAATGAGCAGTTCTTC.

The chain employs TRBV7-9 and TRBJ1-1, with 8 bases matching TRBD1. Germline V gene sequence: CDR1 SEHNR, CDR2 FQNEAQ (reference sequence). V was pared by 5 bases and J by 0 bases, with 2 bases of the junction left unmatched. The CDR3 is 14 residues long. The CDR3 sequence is CASSTTGVNTEAFF. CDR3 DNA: TGTGCCAGCAGCACGACAGGGGTGAACACTGAAGCTTTCTTT. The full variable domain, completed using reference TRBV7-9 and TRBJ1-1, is DTGVSQNPRHKITKRGQNVTFRCDPISEHNRLYWYRQTLGQGPEFLTYFQNEAQLEKSRLLSDRFSAERPKGSFSTLEIQRTEQGDSAMYLCASSTTGVNTEAFFGQGTRLTVV.

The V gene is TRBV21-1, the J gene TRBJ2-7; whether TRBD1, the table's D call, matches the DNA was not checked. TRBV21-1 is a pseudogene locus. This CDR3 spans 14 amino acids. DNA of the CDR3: TGTGCCAGCAGCGCGGCCTGGAATGGACGGCAGGACAACTTC. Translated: CASSAAWNGRQDNF.

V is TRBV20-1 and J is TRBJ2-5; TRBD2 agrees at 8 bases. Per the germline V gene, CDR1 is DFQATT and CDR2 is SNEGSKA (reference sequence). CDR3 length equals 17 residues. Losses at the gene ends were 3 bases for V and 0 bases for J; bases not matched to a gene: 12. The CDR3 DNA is TGCAGTGCTAGTAAGGTTCTGCGGGGGGCCTACCAAGAGACCCAGTACTTC. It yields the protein CSASKVLRGAYQETQYF.

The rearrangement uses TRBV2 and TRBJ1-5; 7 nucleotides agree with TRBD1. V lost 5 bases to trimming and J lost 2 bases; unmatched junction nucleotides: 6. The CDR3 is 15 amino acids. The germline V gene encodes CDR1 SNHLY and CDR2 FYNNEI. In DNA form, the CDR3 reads TGTGCCAGCAGTAACCGACAGGGCGGCAATCAGCCCCAGCATTTT. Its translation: CASSNRQGGNQPQHF.

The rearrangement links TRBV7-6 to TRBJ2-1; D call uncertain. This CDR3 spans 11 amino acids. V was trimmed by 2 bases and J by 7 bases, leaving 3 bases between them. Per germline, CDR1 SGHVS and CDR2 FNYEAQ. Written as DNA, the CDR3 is TGTGCCAGCAGCTTACTAAATGAGCAGTTCTTC. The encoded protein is CASSLLNEQFF. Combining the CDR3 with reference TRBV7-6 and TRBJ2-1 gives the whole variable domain GAGVSQSPRYKVTKRGQDVALRCDPISGHVSLYWYRQALGQGPEFLTYFNYEAQQDKSGLPNDRFSAERPEGSISTLTIQRTEQRDSAMYRCASSLLNEQFFGPGTRLTVL.

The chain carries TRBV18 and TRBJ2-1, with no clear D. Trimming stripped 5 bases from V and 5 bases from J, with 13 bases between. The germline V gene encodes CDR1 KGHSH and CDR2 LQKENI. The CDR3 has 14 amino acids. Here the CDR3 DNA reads TGTGCCAGCTCATCTCGTAATTTAGACAATGAGCAGTTCTTC. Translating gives CASSSRNLDNEQFF.

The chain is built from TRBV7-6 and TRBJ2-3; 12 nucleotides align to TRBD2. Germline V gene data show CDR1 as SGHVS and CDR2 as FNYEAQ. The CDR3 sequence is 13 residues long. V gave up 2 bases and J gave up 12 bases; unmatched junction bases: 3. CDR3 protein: CASSLSLAGGQYF. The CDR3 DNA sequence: TGTGCCAGCAGCTTATCACTAGCGGGAGGCCAGTATTTT.